This TCR beta chain comes out of a study of radiotherapy plus CTLA-4 blockade in lung cancer. The germline gives CDR1 SGHVS, CDR2 FQNEAQ. V was pared by 5 bases and J by 1 base, with 8 bases between. The CDR3 covers 13 residues. Libraries were prepared by immunoSEQ multiplex PCR; TCRdb keeps only in-frame clonotypes and omits some of them. This repertoire shows tens of thousands of clones, around 78% found once; its top ten account for 4%. The chain has TRBV7-8 and TRBJ1-2, with D possibly matching TRBD1 (5 bases). This TCR derives from a human donor with non-small cell lung cancer who had a partial response to radiotherapy plus ipilimumab. Some clones in this sample may be carry-over from other donors' samples. The sample here was peripheral blood, taken from a patient treated with radiotherapy plus ipilimumab. DNA of the CDR3: TGTGCCAGCAGCCTACAGGTTAACTATGGCTACACCTTC. Its protein product is CASSLQVNYGYTF.